The 24 T cell receptor beta chains reported below all come from one sample, sequenced in a study of cytomegalovirus exposure and HLA in healthy donors. Vbeta (60) and Jbeta (13) primers were used in the PCR. Measured with immunoSEQ multiplex PCR; TCRdb has only the in-frame clones, and not every one. This sample has over 250,000 clones, with roughly two thirds found just once. Sequenced material: PBMCs. The receptors were gathered from a female donor in good health and CMV-seronegative.

The rearrangement links TRBV18 to TRBJ2-5; possibly TRBD2 for D (6 bases). The tail of the sequence fits TRBJ2-7 better, so the J call may be wrong. CDR3 length: 17 residues. Per germline, CDR1 KGHSH and CDR2 LQKENI. The CDR3 DNA sequence: TGTGCCAGCTCACCATTAGGAGGGAAGACGAAAACCTACGAGCAGTACTTC. Residues: CASSPLGGKTKTYEQYF.

This clone occurred once. The J gene is TRBJ1-2, the V gene TRBV7-9; TRBD1 matches 7 bases. CDR3 length: 14 amino acids. The V and J ends lost 0 bases and 5 bases, in that order; junction bases with no gene match: 3. Looked up from germline, CDR1 is SEHNR and CDR2 is FQNEAQ (reference sequence). This chain's CDR3 is CASSLADRSYGYTF. In DNA, the CDR3 is TGTGCCAGCAGCTTAGCGGACAGGTCATATGGCTACACCTTC.

The chain combines TRBV5-1 with TRBJ2-5; D may be TRBD1 (5 bases). The DNA end lines up better with TRBJ2-7; the J call may be wrong. The germline V gene has CDR1 SGHRS and CDR2 YFSETQ. The CDR3 runs to 13 residues. In nucleotides, the CDR3 is TGCGCCAGCAGCATAGACAGAGCTTACGAGCAGTACTTC. Translation gives CASSIDRAYEQYF.

This chain links TRBV14 with TRBJ2-7; 9 bases match TRBD2. Germline V lookup: CDR1 SGHDN, CDR2 FVKESK. The CDR3 consists of 20 residues. V dropped 1 base and J dropped 6; count of bases not matched to a gene: 22. The CDR3 reads CASSQGQTGGLAGRVSEQYF. CDR3 sequence (DNA): TGTGCCAGCAGCCAAGGGCAAACCGGGGGACTAGCAGGACGCGTGAGCGAGCAGTACTTC.

This clone was observed a few times. This rearrangement joins TRBV7-3 to TRBJ2-2; 10 positions match TRBD2. This CDR3 comprises 16 residues. The germline V gene encodes CDR1 SGHTA and CDR2 FQGTGA. V dropped 4 bases and J dropped 4; count of bases not matched to a gene: 6. CDR3 in DNA: TGTGCCAGCAGCTCCTGGACTAGCGGTACCACCGGGGAGCTGTTTTTT. It is translated as CASSSWTSGTTGELFF.

The V gene is TRBV6-1, the J gene TRBJ2-1; tentative D call: TRBD2 (5 bases). Trimming pared 4 bases from V and 1 base from J, leaving 8 bases between. This CDR3 has 14 residues. The germline V gene has CDR1 MNHNS and CDR2 SASEGT. CDR3 amino acids: CASSASISYNEQFF. CDR3 DNA: TGTGCCAGCAGTGCTAGCATTTCCTACAATGAGCAGTTCTTC.

In the case of this clone: The sample contains more than one DNA sequence encoding this CDR3. The chain combines TRBV30 with TRBJ1-5, with no clear D. Trimming took off 5 bases at V and 1 base at J, with 6 bases between the two ends. The CDR3 contains 12 residues. Germline V gene lookup returns CDR1 GTSNPN and CDR2 SVGIG (reference sequence). The CDR3, as DNA: TGTGCCTGGTCTAACAGCAATCAGCCCCAGCATTTT. Protein: CAWSNSNQPQHF.

The rearrangement joins TRBV7-9 to TRBJ1-4; 7 positions match TRBD1. Trimming at V came to 5 bases and at J to 7 bases, leaving 10 bases not matched to a gene. Germline assignment: CDR1 SEHNR and CDR2 FQNEAQ (reference sequence). The CDR3 runs 15 residues. The CDR3 here is CASSPQSTGTEKLFF. The CDR3 nucleotides read TGTGCCAGCAGCCCCCAATCGACAGGGACTGAAAAACTGTTTTTT. The whole variable domain, remainder taken from reference TRBV7-9 and TRBJ1-4, is DTGVSQNPRHKITKRGQNVTFRCDPISEHNRLYWYRQTLGQGPEFLTYFQNEAQLEKSRLLSDRFSAERPKGSFSTLEIQRTEQGDSAMYLCASSPQSTGTEKLFFGSGTQLSVL.

The chain links TRBV5-8 to TRBJ2-3, with D perhaps matching TRBD1 (5 bases). Germline V CDR1 and CDR2: SGHTS, YDEGEE. The CDR3 is made up of 16 amino acids. The ends were cut back, 2 bases at V and 1 base at J, with 14 bases in the middle. In DNA, the CDR3 is TGTGCCAGCAGCTTTGCCCAGGACACCCGCACAGATACGCAGTATTTT. It specifies CASSFAQDTRTDTQYF.

This clone occurred once. The genes are TRBV5-6 and TRBJ1-2, with TRBD1 identical over 7 bases. Trimming removed 4 bases from V and 8 bases from J; junction bases left unmatched: 8. Germline V gene data show CDR1 as SGHDT and CDR2 as YYEEEE. This CDR3 region has 13 residues. CDR3 DNA: TGTGCCAGCAGCCCACAGGGGATCCGGGGCTACACCTTC. It translates to CASSPQGIRGYTF.

The rearrangement joins TRBV11-3 to TRBJ1-5, with D perhaps TRBD1 (5 bases). Germline CDR1 is SGHNT and CDR2 is YENEEA. CDR3 length: 14 residues. Trimming took off 2 bases at V and 3 bases at J, with 8 bases between the two ends. CDR3 amino acids: CASSLQGNNQPQHF. The CDR3 DNA follows: TGTGCCAGCAGCTTACAGGGCAACAATCAGCCCCAGCATTTT. Complete variable domain (other parts from reference TRBV11-3 and TRBJ1-5): EAGVVQSPRYKIIEKKQPVAFWCNPISGHNTLYWYLQNLGQGPELLIRYENEEAVDDSQLPKDRFSAERLKGVDSTLKIQPAELGDSAVYLCASSLQGNNQPQHFGDGTRLSIL.

The chain uses TRBV5-4 and TRBJ2-5; 8 nucleotides line up with TRBD2. There are 16 residues in the CDR3. Per the germline V gene, CDR1 is SGHNT and CDR2 is YYREEE (reference sequence). V was clipped by 2 bases and J by 2 bases; unmatched bases: 8. The DNA of the CDR3 is TGTGCCAGCAGCTTAGGAACGGGAGGGCCTCAAGAGACCCAGTACTTC. Its protein product is CASSLGTGGPQETQYF.

The chain links TRBV5-1 to TRBJ2-1, with no clear D. V was cut by 8 bases and J by 9 bases, with 18 bases left in between. CDR3 size: 13 residues. Looked up from germline, CDR1 is SGHRS and CDR2 is YFSETQ. The CDR3 DNA follows: TGCGCCAGTACTGCCGCTGTGGGCGTTGAGCAGTTCTTC. It is translated as CASTAAVGVEQFF.

The chain uses TRBV7-6 and TRBJ1-1, with D possibly matching TRBD1 (5 bases). The germline V and J ends were trimmed by 2 bases and 1 base, with 11 bases remaining between them. This CDR3 comprises 15 residues. Germline assignment: CDR1 SGHVS and CDR2 FNYEAQ. This CDR3 is CASSLKPGGNTEAFF. CDR3 bases: TGTGCCAGCAGCTTAAAACCCGGGGGGAACACTGAAGCTTTCTTT. Full variable domain (remainder filled in from reference TRBV7-6 and TRBJ1-1): GAGVSQSPRYKVTKRGQDVALRCDPISGHVSLYWYRQALGQGPEFLTYFNYEAQQDKSGLPNDRFSAERPEGSISTLTIQRTEQRDSAMYRCASSLKPGGNTEAFFGQGTRLTVV.

The V gene is TRBV27, the J gene TRBJ2-5; 7 bases map to TRBD1. CDR1 and CDR2 (germline): MNHEY, SMNVEV (reference sequence). The trim removed 6 bases at V and 3 bases at J, leaving 10 bases unmatched. This CDR3 has 15 amino acids. CDR3 loop: CASSTGTVRKETQYF. The CDR3 DNA reads TGTGCCAGCAGCACCGGGACAGTGCGAAAAGAGACCCAGTACTTC.

This clone was found once. J is TRBJ2-7 and V is TRBV11-3, with D possibly being TRBD1 (5 bases). The V end was cut by 5 bases, the J end by 3 bases, with 23 bases between. The V gene's germline CDR1 is SGHNT and CDR2 YENEEA. The length of the CDR3 is 17 residues. CDR3 sequence reads: CASSVPRALGALYEQYF. CDR3 bases: TGTGCCAGCAGCGTACCCAGGGCGCTTGGAGCCCTCTACGAGCAGTACTTC.

V is TRBV28 and J is TRBJ1-2; the D is unclear. Trimming took off 8 bases at V and 4 bases at J, with 14 bases between the two ends. This CDR3 is built from 13 residues. Per germline, CDR1 MDHEN and CDR2 SYDVKM. As DNA, the CDR3 is TGTGCCAGCGAGACCGGGTTTTCCTATGGCTACACCTTC. Translated, it gives CASETGFSYGYTF.

J is TRBJ1-5 and V is TRBV2; the match to TRBD1 covers 8 bases. CDR1 and CDR2 from the germline V gene are SNHLY and FYNNEI. The CDR3 runs 14 residues. The V and J ends lost 4 bases and 5 bases, in that order; junction bases with no gene match: 4. The CDR3 region is CASSVLDRDQPQHF. The CDR3 DNA follows: TGTGCCAGCAGTGTCCTGGACAGGGATCAGCCCCAGCATTTT.

V usage is TRBV10-3 and J usage is TRBJ2-5; TRBD1 might be the D (5 bases). Germline CDR1 reads ENHRY; CDR2 reads SYGVKD. V lost 6 bases, J lost 5 bases, and 16 bases lay in between. CDR3 length: 14 residues. The CDR3 spells CAIRGLDSPETQYF. DNA of the CDR3: TGTGCCATCAGGGGGCTAGACTCCCCTGAGACCCAGTACTTC.

This chain uses TRBV19 with TRBJ2-3; D remains unclear. CDR1 is LNHDA, CDR2 SQIVND, per germline (reference sequence). The CDR3 loop spans 11 amino acids. The ends were cut back, 8 bases at V and 2 bases at J, with 5 bases in the middle. The CDR3 loop reads CASQNTDTQYF. CDR3 sequence (DNA): TGTGCCAGTCAAAACACAGATACGCAGTATTTT.

Comments on this clone: One junction end disagrees with the germline gene, perhaps due to a read error. The rearrangement joins TRBV7-9 to TRBJ1-2; TRBD1 matches at 7 bases. The CDR3 sequence is 12 residues long. Germline loops: CDR1 SEHNR, CDR2 FQNEAQ (reference sequence). The CDR3 protein is CSSSDRVGGYTF. CDR3 DNA sequence: TGTTCCAGCAGCGACAGGGTGGGTGGCTACACCTTC.

This chain uses TRBV27 with TRBJ2-7; possibly TRBD1 for D (6 bases). CDR3 length: 14 amino acids. Trimming removed 0 bases from V and 8 bases from J, with 14 bases in between. CDR1 MNHEY and CDR2 SMNVEV come from the germline V gene (reference sequence). CDR3 in amino acids: CASSLSIEGDKQYF. The CDR3 coding sequence is TGTGCCAGCAGTTTATCGATTGAGGGGGATAAGCAGTACTTC.

The chain uses TRBV28 and TRBJ2-3, with D possibly matching TRBD2 (5 bases). The CDR3 runs to 14 residues. Germline CDR1 is MDHEN and CDR2 is SYDVKM. V lost 4 bases, J lost 8 bases, and 16 bases lay in between. CDR3: CASSSTGSRGTQYF. In DNA form, the CDR3 reads TGTGCCAGCAGTTCGACCGGCAGCCGGGGTACGCAGTATTTT.

This clone was seen just once. The chain has TRBV30 and TRBJ1-1; D not resolved. The germline V gene encodes CDR1 GTSNPN and CDR2 SVGIG (reference sequence). V lost 5 bases to trimming and J lost 4 bases, with 14 bases between them. This CDR3 has 13 residues. For the CDR3, the DNA is TGTGCCTGGGAGAAATCCCGCGCCACTGAAGCTTTCTTT. Amino acids: CAWEKSRATEAFF. The entire variable domain, with the rest obtained from reference TRBV30 and TRBJ1-1, is as follows: SQTIHQWPATLVQPVGSPLSLECTVEGTSNPNLYWYRQAAGRGLQLLFYSVGIGQISSEVPQNLSASRPQDRQFILSSKKLLLSDSGFYLCAWEKSRATEAFFGQGTRLTVV.